This T cell receptor (beta chain) was sequenced in a study of T-cell reconstitution after alpha-beta-depleted transplantation in children. Between the trimmed V and J ends, which lost 5 bases and 1 base, there was a span of 21 bases. The length of the CDR3 is 18 residues. The V gene's germline CDR1 is KGHDR and CDR2 SFDVKD. Molecular barcoding with unique molecular identifiers was used for the TCRbeta library. Via MiXCR, TCRdb re-called the PCR reads, giving one row per CDR3 protein. The table has approximately 230,000 distinct CDR3 sequences, 20% to 30% seen once. A remark on this clonotype: Its specificity is not known.

Study-wide points: Reported findings indicate that, about two months after transplant, alpha-beta T cells came from several hundred expanded clones, which were derived from non-depleted graft cells.

The chain is built from TRBV24-1 and TRBJ2-3; D not certain. Material: PBMCs, mostly from graft donor cells, obtained 360 days after TCRalphabeta/CD19-depleted stem cell transplant. The TCR comes from a female patient aged 2 to 10 who had a stem cell transplant for congenital amegakaryocytic thrombocytopenia, so the T cells may come from the graft donor. The CDR3 loop is CATSGFIRAPRGTDTQYF. CDR3 nucleotide sequence: TGTGCCACCAGTGGGTTCATCCGGGCCCCAAGAGGCACAGATACGCAGTATTTT.